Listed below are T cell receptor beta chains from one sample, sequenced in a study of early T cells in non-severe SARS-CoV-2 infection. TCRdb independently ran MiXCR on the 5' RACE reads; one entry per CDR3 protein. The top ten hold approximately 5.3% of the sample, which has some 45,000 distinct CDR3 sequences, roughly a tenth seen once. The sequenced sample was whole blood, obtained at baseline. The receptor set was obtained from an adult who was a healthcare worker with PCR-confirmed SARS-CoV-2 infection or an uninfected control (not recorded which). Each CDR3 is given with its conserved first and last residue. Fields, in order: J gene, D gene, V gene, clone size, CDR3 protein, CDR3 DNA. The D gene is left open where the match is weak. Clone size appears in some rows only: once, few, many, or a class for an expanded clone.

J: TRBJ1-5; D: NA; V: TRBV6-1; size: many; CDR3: CASQWEGSQPQHF; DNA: TGTGCCAGCCAGTGGGAGGGGAGTCAGCCCCAGCATTTT
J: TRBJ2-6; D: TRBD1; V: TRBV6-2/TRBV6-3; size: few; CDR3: CASSYVTGEYGANVLTF; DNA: TGTGCCAGCAGTTACGTAACAGGGGAGTATGGGGCCAACGTCCTGACTTTC
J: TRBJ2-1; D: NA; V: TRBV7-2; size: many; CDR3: CASSLAFSSYNEQFF; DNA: TGTGCCAGCAGCTTAGCGTTTAGCTCCTACAATGAGCAGTTCTTC
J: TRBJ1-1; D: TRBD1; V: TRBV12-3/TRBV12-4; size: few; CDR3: CASRGTVNTEAFF; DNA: TGTGCCAGCAGGGGGACAGTGAACACTGAAGCTTTCTTT
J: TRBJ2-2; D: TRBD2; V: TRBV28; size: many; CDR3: CASRSGLALNTGELFF; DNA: TGTGCCAGCAGATCGGGACTAGCGTTGAACACCGGGGAGCTGTTTTTT
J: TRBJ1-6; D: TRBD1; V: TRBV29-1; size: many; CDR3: CSVKGTGDGSPLHF; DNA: TGCAGCGTTAAAGGAACAGGGGACGGTTCACCCCTCCACTTT
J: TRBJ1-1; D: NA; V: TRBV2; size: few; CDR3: CASSEALATEAFF; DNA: TGTGCCAGCAGTGAAGCCCTAGCTACTGAAGCTTTCTTT
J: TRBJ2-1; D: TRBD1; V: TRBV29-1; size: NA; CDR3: CSVGGQGTEQFF; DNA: TGCAGCGTTGGGGGACAGGGAACTGAGCAGTTCTTC
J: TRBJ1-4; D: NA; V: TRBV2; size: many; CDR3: CASSRTVTNEKLFF; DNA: TGTGCCAGCAGCAGGACCGTCACTAATGAAAAACTGTTTTTT
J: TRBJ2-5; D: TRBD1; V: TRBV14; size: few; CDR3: CASSPRTGEETQYF; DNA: TGTGCCAGCAGCCCGAGGACAGGGGAAGAGACCCAGTACTTC
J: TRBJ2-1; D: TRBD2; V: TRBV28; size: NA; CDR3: CASSLTGLAGVGEQFF; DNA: TGTGCCAGCAGTTTAACGGGACTAGCGGGAGTCGGTGAGCAGTTCTTC
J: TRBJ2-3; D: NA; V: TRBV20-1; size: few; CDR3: CSGGAGSRTDTQYF; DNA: TGCAGCGGCGGGGCGGGATCGAGGACAGATACGCAGTATTTT
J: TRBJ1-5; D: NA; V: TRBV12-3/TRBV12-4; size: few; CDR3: CASSRGSQNRINQPQHF; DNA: TGTGCCAGCAGCCGAGGTTCACAGAATCGAATTAATCAGCCCCAGCATTTT
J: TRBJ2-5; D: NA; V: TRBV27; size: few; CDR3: CASRPTDASQETQYF; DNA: TGTGCCAGCAGGCCGACCGACGCTAGTCAAGAGACCCAGTACTTC
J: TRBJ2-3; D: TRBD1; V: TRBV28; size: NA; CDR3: CASTLTGSTDTQYF; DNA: TGTGCCAGCACCCTGACAGGGAGCACAGATACGCAGTATTTT
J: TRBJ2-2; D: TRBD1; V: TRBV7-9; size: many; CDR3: CASSRRTGTGELFF; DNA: TGTGCCAGCAGCCGTCGGACAGGGACCGGGGAGCTGTTTTTT
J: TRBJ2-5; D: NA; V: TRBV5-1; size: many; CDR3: CASSFNSQETQYF; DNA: TGCGCCAGCAGCTTCAACAGCCAAGAGACCCAGTACTTC
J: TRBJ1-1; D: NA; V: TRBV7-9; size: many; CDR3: CASSLVLNTEAFF; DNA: TGTGCCAGCAGCTTAGTATTGAACACTGAAGCTTTCTTT
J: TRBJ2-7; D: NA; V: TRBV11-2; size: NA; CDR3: CASSLTTETVVYEQYF; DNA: TGTGCCAGCAGCCTCACGACCGAGACAGTGGTTTACGAGCAGTACTTC
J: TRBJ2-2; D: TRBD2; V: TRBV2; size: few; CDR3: CASSGSGTYTGELFF; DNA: TGTGCCAGCAGTGGGAGCGGGACCTACACCGGGGAGCTGTTTTTT
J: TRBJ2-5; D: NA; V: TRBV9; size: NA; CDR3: CASSVPGETQYF; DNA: TGTGCCAGCAGCGTACCGGGAGAGACCCAGTACTTC
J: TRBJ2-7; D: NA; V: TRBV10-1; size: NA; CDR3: CASGDNEQYF; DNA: TGCGCCAGCGGGGACAACGAGCAGTACTTC
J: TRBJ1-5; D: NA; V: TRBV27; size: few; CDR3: CASSLVGSLGKPQHF; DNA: TGTGCCAGCAGTTTGGTAGGGTCCTTGGGGAAACCCCAGCATTTT
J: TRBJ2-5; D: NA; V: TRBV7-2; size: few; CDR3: CASSLDRASQETQYF; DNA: TGTGCCAGCAGCTTAGACAGGGCAAGTCAAGAGACCCAGTACTTC
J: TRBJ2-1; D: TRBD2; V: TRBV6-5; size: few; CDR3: CASSSPASGNNEQFF; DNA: TGTGCCAGCAGTTCCCCGGCTAGCGGAAACAATGAGCAGTTCTTC
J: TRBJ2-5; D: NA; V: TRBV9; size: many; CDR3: CASSVSTNQETQYF; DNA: TGTGCCAGCAGCGTATCGACTAACCAAGAGACCCAGTACTTC
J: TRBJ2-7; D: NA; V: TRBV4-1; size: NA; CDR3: CASSHVGGIFYEQYF; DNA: TGCGCCAGCAGCCATGTAGGAGGGATCTTCTACGAGCAGTACTTC
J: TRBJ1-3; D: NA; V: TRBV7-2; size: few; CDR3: CASSLVGAGASSGNTIYF; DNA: TGTGCCAGCAGCTTAGTCGGGGCAGGGGCCTCCTCTGGAAACACCATATATTTT
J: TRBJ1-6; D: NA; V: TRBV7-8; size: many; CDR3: CASSLTDQHSPLHF; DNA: TGTGCCAGCAGCTTAACGGACCAGCATTCACCCCTCCACTTT
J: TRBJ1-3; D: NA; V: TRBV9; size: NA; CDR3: CASSVDQGYTIYF; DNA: TGTGCCAGCAGCGTAGATCAGGGTTACACCATATATTTT
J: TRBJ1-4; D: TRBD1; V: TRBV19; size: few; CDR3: CASSRGDRVEKLFF; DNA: TGTGCCAGTAGCCGCGGCGACAGGGTCGAAAAACTGTTTTTT
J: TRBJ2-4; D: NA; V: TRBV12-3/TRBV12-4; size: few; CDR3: CASSFRTLAKNIQYF; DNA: TGTGCCAGCAGTTTTAGAACCCTAGCCAAAAACATTCAGTACTTC
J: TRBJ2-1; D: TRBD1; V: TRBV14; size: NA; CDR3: CASSQNQGALRNEQFF; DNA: TGTGCCAGCAGCCAAAATCAGGGGGCGCTGAGAAATGAGCAGTTCTTC
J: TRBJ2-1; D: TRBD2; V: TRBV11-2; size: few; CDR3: CASSYGLVGLNEQFF; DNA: TGTGCCAGCAGCTATGGACTAGTGGGTCTCAATGAGCAGTTCTTC
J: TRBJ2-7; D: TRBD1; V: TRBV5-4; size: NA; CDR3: CASSSRTGSREQYF; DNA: TGTGCCAGCAGCTCTAGGACAGGGTCGCGCGAGCAGTACTTC
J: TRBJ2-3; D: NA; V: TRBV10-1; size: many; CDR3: CASQDGASTDTQYF; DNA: TGCGCCAGCCAGGACGGAGCTAGCACAGATACGCAGTATTTT
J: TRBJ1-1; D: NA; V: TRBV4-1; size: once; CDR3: CASSQDLLNTEAFF; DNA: TGCGCCAGCAGCCAGGACCTCCTGAACACTGAAGCTTTCTTT
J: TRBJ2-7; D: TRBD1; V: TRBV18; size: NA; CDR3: CASSPGQGFYEQYF; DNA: TGTGCCAGCTCACCCGGACAGGGATTCTACGAGCAGTACTTC
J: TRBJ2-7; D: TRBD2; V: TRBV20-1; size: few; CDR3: CSARDPSGGAEGEQYF; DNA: TGCAGTGCTAGAGATCCTAGCGGGGGGGCCGAAGGCGAGCAGTACTTC
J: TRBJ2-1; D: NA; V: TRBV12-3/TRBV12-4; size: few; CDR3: CASRGRGRKYNEQFF; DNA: TGTGCCAGCAGAGGCCGGGGGCGGAAATACAATGAGCAGTTCTTC
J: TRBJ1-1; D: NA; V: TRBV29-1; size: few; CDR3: CSVAGRLNTEAFF; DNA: TGCAGCGTTGCCGGAAGACTGAACACTGAAGCTTTCTTT
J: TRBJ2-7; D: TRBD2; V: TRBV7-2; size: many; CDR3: CASSLDLAGGLDEQYF; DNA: TGTGCCAGCAGCTTAGATCTAGCGGGGGGGCTAGACGAGCAGTACTTC
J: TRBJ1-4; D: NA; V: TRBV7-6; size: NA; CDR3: CASSFVNEKLFF; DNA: TGTGCCAGCAGCTTCGTTAATGAAAAACTGTTTTTT
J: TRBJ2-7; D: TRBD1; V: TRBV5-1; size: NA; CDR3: CASSRGQFYEQYF; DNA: TGCGCCAGCAGCAGGGGACAGTTCTACGAGCAGTACTTC
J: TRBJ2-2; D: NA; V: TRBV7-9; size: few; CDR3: CVSGAGELFF; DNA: TGTGTCAGTGGCGCCGGGGAGCTGTTTTTT
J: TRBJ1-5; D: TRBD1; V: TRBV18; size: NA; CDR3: CASSLGQGEQPQHF; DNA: TGTGCCAGCTCACTCGGACAGGGGGAACAGCCCCAGCATTTT
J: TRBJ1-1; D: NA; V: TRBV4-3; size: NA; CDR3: CASSQDRTASLNTEAFF; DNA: TGCGCCAGCAGCCAAGATCGGACCGCAAGTCTGAACACTGAAGCTTTCTTT
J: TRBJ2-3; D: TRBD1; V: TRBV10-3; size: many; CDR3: CAISDNRGRSTDTQYF; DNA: TGTGCCATCAGTGATAACAGGGGTAGGAGCACAGATACGCAGTATTTT
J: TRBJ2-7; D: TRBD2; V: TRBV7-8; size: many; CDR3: CASSLTREGRYEQYF; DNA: TGTGCCAGCAGCTTAACCCGGGAGGGCCGTTACGAGCAGTACTTC
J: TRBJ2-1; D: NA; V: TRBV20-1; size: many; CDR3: CSARDGGELSEQFF; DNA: TGCAGTGCTAGAGATGGCGGGGAGCTTTCTGAGCAGTTCTTC
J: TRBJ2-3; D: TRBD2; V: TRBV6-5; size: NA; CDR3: CASGSPTSGSTDTQYF; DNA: TGTGCCAGCGGCAGTCCCACTAGCGGGAGCACAGATACGCAGTATTTT